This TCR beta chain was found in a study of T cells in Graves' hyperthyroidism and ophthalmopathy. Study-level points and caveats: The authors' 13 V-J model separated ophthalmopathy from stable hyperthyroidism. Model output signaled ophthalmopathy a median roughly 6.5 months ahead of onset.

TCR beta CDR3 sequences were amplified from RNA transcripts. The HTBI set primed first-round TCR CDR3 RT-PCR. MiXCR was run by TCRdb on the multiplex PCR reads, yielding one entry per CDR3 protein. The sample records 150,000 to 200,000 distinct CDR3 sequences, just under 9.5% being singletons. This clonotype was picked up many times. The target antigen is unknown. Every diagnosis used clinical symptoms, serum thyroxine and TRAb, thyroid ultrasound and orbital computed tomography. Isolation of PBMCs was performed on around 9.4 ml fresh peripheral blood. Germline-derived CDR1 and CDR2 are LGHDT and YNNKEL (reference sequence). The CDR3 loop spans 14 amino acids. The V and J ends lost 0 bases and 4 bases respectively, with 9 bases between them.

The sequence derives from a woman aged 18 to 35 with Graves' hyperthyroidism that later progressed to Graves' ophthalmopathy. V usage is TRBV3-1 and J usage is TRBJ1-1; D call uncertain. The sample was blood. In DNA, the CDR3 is TGTGCCAGCAGCCAAGATTGGGGTGGCACTGAAGCTTTCTTT. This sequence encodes CASSQDWGGTEAFF.